The 27 T cell receptor beta chains below all came from one sample that was sequenced in a study of CD4 and CD8 cells across lung adenocarcinoma regions. From the PCR reads, TCRdb called clonotypes with MiXCR, one entry per CDR3 protein. This table has 7,000 or so distinct CDR3 sequences, more than 45% appearing once. The source material was CD8+ T cells from the center of a lung tumor. Source of these receptors: a male donor with lung adenocarcinoma. The CD4 and CD8 labels of this study may be unreliable.

V and J are TRBV6-1 and TRBJ2-5; D gene uncertain. V was cut by 11 bases and J by 5 bases, with 15 bases left in between. CDR3 length: 12 amino acids. The germline V gene has CDR1 MNHNS and CDR2 SASEGT. The CDR3: CAGRIYGETQYF. The CDR3 nucleotides read TGTGCCGGACGGATATACGGGGAGACCCAGTACTTC.

The V call is TRBV5-1, the J call TRBJ1-6; 7 bases match TRBD1. Germline V gene data show CDR1 as SGHRS and CDR2 as YFSETQ. The CDR3 contains 13 residues. Trimming took 7 bases from V and 5 from J; bases not matched to a gene: 3. CDR3 sequence reads: CASRDSHNSPLHF. Here the CDR3 DNA reads TGCGCCAGCCGGGACAGCCATAATTCACCCCTCCACTTT. Looking up the rest from reference TRBV5-1 and TRBJ1-6 gives the full variable domain: KAGVTQTPRYLIKTRGQQVTLSCSPISGHRSVSWYQQTPGQGLQFLFEYFSETQRNKGNFPGRFSGRQFSNSRSEMNVSTLELGDSALYLCASRDSHNSPLHFGNGTRLTVT.

This chain uses TRBV6-1 with TRBJ2-2; D is tentatively TRBD1 or TRBD2 (5 bases each). Trimming cost V 7 bases and J 1 base, with 7 bases left between them. CDR1 MNHNS and CDR2 SASEGT come from the germline V gene. The CDR3 runs to 13 residues. In DNA form, the CDR3 reads TGTGCCAGCACGAGGGGGAACACCGGGGAGCTGTTTTTT. It translates to CASTRGNTGELFF.

This clonotype was seen many times. The genes are TRBV4-1 and TRBJ2-5, with D unclear. V was shortened by 4 bases and J by 6 bases, with 18 bases between the two germline ends. The CDR3 runs to 15 residues. CDR1 and CDR2 (germline): MGHRA, YSYEKL. CDR3 DNA: TGCGCCAGCAGCCGGGTAGACCCCAGTCCCAAGACCCAGTACTTC. This codes for CASSRVDPSPKTQYF.

This clonotype has a single count. The V and J genes are TRBV6-5 and TRBJ2-1; D possibly corresponds to TRBD2 (6 bases). CDR1 MNHEY and CDR2 SVGAGI come from the germline V gene. V was clipped by 4 bases and J by 6 bases, with 10 bases between them. This CDR3 has 13 amino acids. The CDR3 loop is CASSFKRVNEQFF. DNA of the CDR3: TGTGCCAGCAGTTTCAAGCGGGTCAATGAGCAGTTCTTC.

This chain links TRBV6-5 with TRBJ1-4, with 9 bases lining up with TRBD1. The CDR3 is 14 amino acids. Germline lookup yields CDR1 MNHEY and CDR2 SVGAGI. V dropped 8 bases and J dropped 6; count of bases not matched to a gene: 7. The CDR3 coding sequence is TGTGCCAGCTGCTACAGGGGGCGGGATGAAAAACTGTTTTTT. It codes for CASCYRGRDEKLFF.

This clonotype was recorded many times. The chain couples TRBV6-1 to TRBJ1-1; TRBD1 is a possible D gene (5 bases). The CDR3 is 15 residues long. Germline V gene lookup returns CDR1 MNHNS and CDR2 SASEGT. V shed 4 bases and J shed 3 bases, with 15 bases lying between them. The CDR3 reads CASSGGRTGYTEAFF. Here the CDR3 DNA reads TGTGCCAGCAGTGGGGGGAGGACTGGGTACACTGAAGCTTTCTTT.

This clonotype was seen ten or more times. The chain recombines TRBV7-8 with TRBJ2-2; unclear D gene. Germline-derived CDR1 and CDR2 are SGHVS and FQNEAQ. V was pared by 6 bases and J by 1 base, with 9 bases between. The CDR3 has 14 residues. For the CDR3, the DNA is TGTGCCAGCAGGAGATCAGAGAACACCGGGGAGCTGTTTTTT. Protein sequence: CASRRSENTGELFF.

With regard to this clonotype: At one of its ends the junction is not consistent with the germline gene, which may arise from a read error. The J gene is TRBJ2-5, the V gene TRBV4-1; the D gene is possibly TRBD2 (7 bases). Germline V gene data show CDR1 as MGHRA and CDR2 as YSYEKL. The CDR3 has 19 amino acids. CDR3 region: CASSQVGGGGGRAQKTQYF. The CDR3 DNA reads as TGCGCCAGCAGCCAAGTAGGGGGGGGGGGGGGCCGGGCCCAAAAGACCCAGTACTTC.

As for this clonotype: A junction boundary mismatches the germline segment, possibly from a read error. The chain combines TRBV11-2 with TRBJ2-3; D might be TRBD1 (8 bases). The CDR3 loop spans 15 amino acids. The V gene's germline CDR1 is SGHAT and CDR2 FQNNGV. CDR3 DNA: TGTGGCAGGGGGCCGGGGGGTTGCGGCACAGATACCCAGTACTTT. It is translated as CGRGPGGCGTDTQYF.

Remarks on this clonotype: A read error may explain this, as a much larger clone is one base away. J is TRBJ2-1 and V is TRBV27; perhaps D is TRBD1 or TRBD2 (5 bases each). V was shortened by 3 bases and J by 10 bases, with 13 bases between the two germline ends. The germline gives CDR1 MNHEY, CDR2 SMNVEV (reference sequence). CDR3 length equals 13 residues. CDR3 nucleotides: TGTGCCAGCAGTTTCGGGGCCTCCTACGAGCAGTTCTTC. It is translated as CASSFGASYEQFF.

Turning to this clonotype: Without the conserved terminal phenylalanine or tryptophan, this CDR3 likely stems from a read error. Because the CDR3's place on the DNA is in doubt, the DNA is left out and the CDR3 is given as listed by TCRdb. CDR3 region: CAGSLLGAALL. This chain uses TRBV14 with TRBJ2-1; the table names TRBD1, a call not compared with the DNA. 11 amino acids form the CDR3, both terminal residues included. Germline lookup yields CDR1 SGHDN and CDR2 FVKESK.

On this clonotype itself: It is likely a read error, because the conserved phenylalanine at the end of the CDR3 is missing. The limits of the CDR3 on the DNA are not certain, so only TCRdb's listed CDR3 is given. This rearrangement joins TRBV15 to TRBJ2-3. CDR1 is LNHNV and CDR2 is YYDKDF in the germline V gene (reference sequence). The CDR3 comprises 8 residues, both ends counted. The CDR3 spells CPPAKQQL.

The rearrangement joins TRBV20-1 to TRBJ2-1; D call uncertain. V was shortened by 2 bases and J by 0 bases, with 8 bases between the two germline ends. This CDR3 region has 14 residues. CDR1 DFQATT and CDR2 SNEGSKA come from the germline V gene (reference sequence). Here the CDR3 DNA reads TGCAGTGCTAGACGTCCCGACTCCTACAATGAGCAGTTCTTC. It is translated as CSARRPDSYNEQFF.

Details on this clonotype: Compared with germline, one end of the junction differs, possibly owing to a read error. The chain recombines TRBV10-3 with TRBJ2-1, with no clear D. The CDR3 extends over 13 amino acids. The germline CDR1 and CDR2 sequences are ENHRY and SYGVKD. The CDR3 loop reads CASSESPEHEQFF. CDR3 nucleotide sequence: TGTGCCAGCAGTGAGTCACCGGAACATGAGCAGTTCTTC.

V gene TRBV6-1 combines with J gene TRBJ2-1, with D possibly matching TRBD2 (6 bases). The closer fit of TRBJ2-7 to the DNA end suggests the J call may be wrong. This CDR3 has 15 amino acids. CDR1 MNHNS and CDR2 SASEGT come from the germline V gene. Here the CDR3 reads CASKLDPGTVYEQYF. CDR3 DNA sequence: TGTGCCAGCAAGCTAGACCCCGGGACTGTATACGAGCAGTACTTC.

In DNA, the CDR3 is TGTGCCAGCAGCCAAGAAGGTCTCTCCTATAATTCACCCCTCCACTTT. Its translation: CASSQEGLSYNSPLHF. The V and J genes are TRBV14 and TRBJ1-6, with D unclear. From germline, CDR1 is SGHDN and CDR2 FVKESK. This CDR3 has 16 amino acids. Trimming shortened V by 0 bases and J by 0 bases, and 6 bases separated the two germline ends.

Of note for this clonotype: Since the CDR3 does not end with the conserved phenylalanine or tryptophan, this likely comes from a read error. Because the CDR3's place on the DNA is in doubt, the DNA is left out and the CDR3 is given as listed by TCRdb. The chain uses TRBV10-2 and TRBJ2-5; TRBD2 was called by the table and not checked on the DNA. The CDR3 adds up to 15 amino acids, both ends counted. Germline lookup yields CDR1 WSHSY and CDR2 SAAADI. CDR3 residues: CASSGGAGGLATQLS.

The chain uses TRBV6-4 and TRBJ2-1, with D perhaps assigned TRBD1 or TRBD2 (6 bases each). The V gene lost 2 bases and the J gene lost 6 bases, with 14 bases spanning the gap. The germline V gene has CDR1 MRHNA and CDR2 SNTAGT. This CDR3 has 15 amino acids. The CDR3 bases are TGTGCCAGCAGTGACGTGGGGGGCCTCGGCAATGAGCAGTTCTTC. Translating it yields CASSDVGGLGNEQFF.

V usage is TRBV30 and J usage is TRBJ1-1; D call uncertain. V lost 2 bases to trimming and J lost 1 base, with 8 bases between them. The CDR3 runs to 13 residues. The V gene's germline CDR1 is GTSNPN and CDR2 SVGIG (reference sequence). DNA of the CDR3: TGTGCCTGGAGTCTACCGACGAACACTGAAGCTTTCTTT. Its translation: CAWSLPTNTEAFF.

This clonotype has more than one count but fewer than ten. The genes are TRBV10-2 and TRBJ2-5, with a possible D match to TRBD2 (7 bases). Germline CDR1 and CDR2: WSHSY and SAAADI. Trimming shortened V by 8 bases and J by 5 bases, and 15 bases separated the two germline ends. This CDR3 spans 13 amino acids. The CDR3 DNA is TGCGCCAGCTCCGCACAGGGAGGGGAGACCCAGTACTTC. Protein: CASSAQGGETQYF.

The rearrangement uses TRBV6-5 and TRBJ2-4; D unclear. From germline, CDR1 is MNHEY and CDR2 SVGAGI. The CDR3 has 12 residues. V was trimmed by 4 bases and J by 13 bases, leaving 14 bases between them. CDR3 amino acids: CASSSMGNTQYF. The CDR3 coding sequence is TGTGCCAGCAGTTCGATGGGAAACACGCAGTACTTC.

This sequence joins TRBV10-1 and TRBJ2-1, with 10 bases aligning to TRBD1. J lost 0 bases, V lost 8 bases, and 7 bases had no gene match. CDR3 length: 16 residues. CDR1 is WNHNN and CDR2 is SYGVQD in the germline V gene (reference sequence). Written as DNA, the CDR3 is TGCGCCAGCGGGACAGGGGCGACAAGCTCCTACAATGAGCAGTTCTTC. Translated: CASGTGATSSYNEQFF.

This rearrangement joins TRBV6-1 to TRBJ2-1; TRBD2 matches 9 bases. The germline V gene encodes CDR1 MNHNS and CDR2 SASEGT. The CDR3 spans 16 residues. V lost 0 bases, J lost 3 bases, and 3 bases stayed unmatched. The CDR3 sequence is CASSEAGTSLYNEQFF. The CDR3 DNA sequence: TGTGCCAGCAGTGAAGCCGGGACTAGCCTCTACAATGAGCAGTTCTTC.

This chain connects TRBV10-3 to TRBJ2-4; 10 bases are a match to TRBD1. The CDR3 is 12 amino acids. Germline trimming cut 8 bases from V and 13 bases from J; bases unmatched to any gene: 8. Looked up from germline, CDR1 is ENHRY and CDR2 is SYGVKD. The CDR3 reads CAIDRGLGEQYF. Written as DNA, the CDR3 is TGTGCCATCGACAGGGGGCTGGGTGAGCAGTACTTC.

This clonotype was seen a handful of times. This rearrangement joins TRBV30 to TRBJ2-1; tentatively, D is TRBD2 (5 bases). The J call may not be correct, given that the DNA end is closer to TRBJ2-7. Germline V lookup: CDR1 GTSNPN, CDR2 SVGIG (reference sequence). This CDR3 has 16 amino acids. This CDR3 is CAWSGSSGTSTYEQYF. CDR3 bases: TGTGCCTGGAGTGGATCCTCGGGCACTAGTACCTACGAGCAGTACTTC.

This sequence joins TRBV6-5 and TRBJ1-2; D is unresolved. The CDR3 totals 15 residues. Deletions cut 0 bases from V and 11 bases from J, with 19 bases between. The germline V gene has CDR1 MNHEY and CDR2 SVGAGI. DNA of the CDR3: TGTGCCAGCAGTTACTCTGCGGGTGTCCGCCGACATTACACCTTC. Its translation is CASSYSAGVRRHYTF.